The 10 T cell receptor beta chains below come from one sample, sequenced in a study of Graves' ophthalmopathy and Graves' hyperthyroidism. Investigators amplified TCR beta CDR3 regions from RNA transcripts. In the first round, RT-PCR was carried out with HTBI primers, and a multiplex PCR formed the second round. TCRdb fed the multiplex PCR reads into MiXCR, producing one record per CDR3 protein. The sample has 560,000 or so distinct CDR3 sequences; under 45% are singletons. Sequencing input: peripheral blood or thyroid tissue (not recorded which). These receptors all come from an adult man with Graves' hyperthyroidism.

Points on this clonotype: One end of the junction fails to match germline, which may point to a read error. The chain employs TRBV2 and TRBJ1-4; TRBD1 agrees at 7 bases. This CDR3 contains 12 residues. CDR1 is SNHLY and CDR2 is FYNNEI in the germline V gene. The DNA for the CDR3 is TGTGCCAGCAACAGGGGAGGTGAAGAACTGTGTTTT. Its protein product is CASNRGGEELCF.

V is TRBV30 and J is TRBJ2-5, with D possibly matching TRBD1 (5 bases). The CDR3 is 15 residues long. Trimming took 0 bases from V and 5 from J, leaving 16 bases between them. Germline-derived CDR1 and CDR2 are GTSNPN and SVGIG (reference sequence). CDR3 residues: CAWSVPPARGETQYF. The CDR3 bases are TGTGCCTGGAGTGTACCTCCGGCTAGGGGTGAGACCCAGTACTTC.

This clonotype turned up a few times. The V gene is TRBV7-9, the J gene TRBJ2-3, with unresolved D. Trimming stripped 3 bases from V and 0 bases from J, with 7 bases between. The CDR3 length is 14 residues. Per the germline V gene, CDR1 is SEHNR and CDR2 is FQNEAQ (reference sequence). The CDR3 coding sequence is TGTGCCAGCAGCTTCAGCACTAGCACAGATACGCAGTATTTT. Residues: CASSFSTSTDTQYF.

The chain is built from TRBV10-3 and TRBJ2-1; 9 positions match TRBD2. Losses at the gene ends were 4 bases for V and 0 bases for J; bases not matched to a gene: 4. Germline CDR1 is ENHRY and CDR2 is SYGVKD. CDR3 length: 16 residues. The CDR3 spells CAISGGSGGSYNEQFF. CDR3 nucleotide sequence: TGTGCCATCAGTGGGGGTAGCGGGGGCTCCTACAATGAGCAGTTCTTC.

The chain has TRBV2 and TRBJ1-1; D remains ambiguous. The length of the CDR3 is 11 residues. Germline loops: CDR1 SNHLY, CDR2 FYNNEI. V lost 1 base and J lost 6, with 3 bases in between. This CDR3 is CASSEGPEAFF. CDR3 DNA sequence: TGTGCCAGCAGTGAAGGTCCTGAAGCTTTCTTT.

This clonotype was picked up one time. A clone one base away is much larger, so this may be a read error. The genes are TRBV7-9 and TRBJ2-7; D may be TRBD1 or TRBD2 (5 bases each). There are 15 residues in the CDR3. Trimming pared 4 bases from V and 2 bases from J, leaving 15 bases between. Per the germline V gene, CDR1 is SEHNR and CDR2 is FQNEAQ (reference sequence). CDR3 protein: CASSYRDGRPYEQYF. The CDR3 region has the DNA TGTGCCAGCAGCTATCGGGACGGAAGACCCTACGAGCAGTACTTC.

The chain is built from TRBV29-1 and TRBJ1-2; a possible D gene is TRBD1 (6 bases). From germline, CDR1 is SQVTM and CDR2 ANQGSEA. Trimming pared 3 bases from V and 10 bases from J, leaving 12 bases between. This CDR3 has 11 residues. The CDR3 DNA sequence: TGCAGCGTTGACCGGGGGCTAGCCTACACCTTC. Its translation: CSVDRGLAYTF.

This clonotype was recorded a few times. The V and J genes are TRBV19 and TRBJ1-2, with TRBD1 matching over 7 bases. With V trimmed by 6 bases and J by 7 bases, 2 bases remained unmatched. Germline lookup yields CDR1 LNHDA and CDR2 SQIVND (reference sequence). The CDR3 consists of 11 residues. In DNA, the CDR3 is TGTGCCAGTAGAGGACAGGCTGGCTACACCTTC. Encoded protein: CASRGQAGYTF.

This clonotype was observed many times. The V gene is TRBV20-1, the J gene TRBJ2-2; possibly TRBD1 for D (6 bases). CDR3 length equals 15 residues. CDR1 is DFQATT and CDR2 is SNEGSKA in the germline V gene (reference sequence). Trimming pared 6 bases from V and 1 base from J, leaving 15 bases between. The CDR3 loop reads CSARSPTGNTGELFF. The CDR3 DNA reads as TGCAGTGCGAGGAGCCCGACAGGGAACACCGGGGAGCTGTTTTTT.

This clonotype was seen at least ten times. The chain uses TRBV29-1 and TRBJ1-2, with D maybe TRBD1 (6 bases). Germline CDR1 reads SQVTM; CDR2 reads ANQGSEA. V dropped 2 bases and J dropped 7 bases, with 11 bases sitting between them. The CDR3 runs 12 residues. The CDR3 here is CSVEKGGSGYTF. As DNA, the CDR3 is TGCAGCGTTGAAAAAGGGGGGAGTGGCTACACCTTC.